This T cell receptor beta chain was recovered during a study of T-cell memory formation after mild COVID-19 (dated by TCRdb to about 2021). About the study as a whole: TCR sequence clusters from the two donors were largely donor specific. Longitudinal TCRalpha and TCRbeta repertoire sequencing tracked T-cell clones expanding and contracting after mild COVID-19 in a couple of donors. Two young, previously healthy adult volunteers made up the cohort, one male and one female. The full study reports these points: Only a couple of mild cases were covered in the study, and larger cohorts including severe cases with pre-infection samples were considered necessary. SARS-CoV-2 specificity of the second-wave clones peaking on day 37 was not confirmed. Balanced CD4/CD8 phenotypes were observed for clones contracting from day 15 to 85, whereas a bias towards CD4+ was observed for a second wave of clones expanding from day 15 to 37. Contracting CD4+ clones appeared mostly in the CM and EM memory subsets, whereas CD8+ clones were enriched in EMRA. The detection of some responding clones in pre-infection memory suggests that pre-existing cross-reactive memory T cells joined the SARS-CoV-2 response.

This sample was sequenced with an Illumina NovaSeq 6000. cDNA libraries for TCRalpha and TCRbeta were prepared by 5'RACE using constant-segment primers, with sample barcodes and unique molecular identifiers added. RNA was extracted from every sample with Trizol reagent. Libraries were amplified in two PCR steps, with a second sample barcode and Illumina TruSeq adapters added in the second step. Sequencing of libraries was performed on an Illumina NovaSeq with 2 x 150 bp paired-end reads. In the authors' own workflow: Demultiplexing of reads and collapsing into UMI-guided consensus sequences were performed with migec v1.2.7. With mixcr v2.1.11, UMI consensuses were aligned to TRA and TRB V and J templates and assembled into clonotypes. A clonotype was counted as expanded or contracted only when both edgeR and NoisET called the clonotype significant, with the noise models trained on biological replicates. For edgeR calls, the thresholds were a false discovery rate-adjusted p below 0.01 and a log2 fold-change of 1. As an exploratory analysis of dynamics, max-normalized trajectories of the 1000 most abundant clonotypes were examined with PCA combined with hierarchical clustering. Separately sequenced CD4+ and CD8+ repertoires were used to assign the CD4 or CD8 phenotype of responding clones. The public reads were quality trimmed at Q25 with fastp and then assembled into clones with MiXCR by TCRdb, keeping productive beta chains. Each entry is one CDR3 protein sequence, shown with its most common DNA and genes. The authors' filters were not applied to this entry. The sample contains some 150,000 distinct CDR3 sequences, around 5.8% of them found a single time. The top ten clonotypes cover just over 2% of the sample.

This clonotype was seen repeatedly, ten times or more. Its antigen remains undetermined. Base qualities are not at hand, and no much larger clone is one base apart. Ficoll-Paque density gradient centrifugation was the method used to isolate PBMCs. Reading the germline V gene gives CDR1 SGHNT and CDR2 YENEEA. V is pared back by 5 bases and J by 2 bases, with 16 bases lying between the germline termini. Measured from the cysteine to the phenylalanine, the CDR3 is 16 residues long. The only DNA kept is the CDR3, 48 bases in frame from the first base. Sequencing was performed on PBMCs or a T cell subset sorted from them (not recorded which). The TCR was taken from an adult woman who had mild COVID-19 (a few samples of this study predate the infection). The sample titles of this study are shuffled in the database, so cell type and time point are left out; the donor was told from shared clones. The chain is made from TRBV11-3 and TRBJ2-1; TRBD2 might be the D gene, on 6 matching bases. CDR3 sequence: CASSPAGTLPYNEQFF. The nucleotide sequence is TGTGCCAGCAGCCCAGCCGGGACTCTGCCCTACAATGAGCAGTTCTTC.